The sequence of this T cell receptor beta chain was determined in a study of Ad26.COV2.S vaccination and SARS-CoV-2 variants. Study outcomes and limitations: Measurements of TCR breadth and depth may have given underestimates of the total T cell responses. Post-vaccination spike-specific CD8+ and CD4+ T cell responses reportedly had substantial breadth.

In the case of this clone: What it binds is not known.

The data were produced by immunoSEQ multiplex PCR, yet TCRdb's version contains in-frame clones alone and is incomplete. The table includes about 420,000 clones, around 87% detected once. V gave up 0 bases and J gave up 6 bases, with 15 bases separating them. The CDR3 consists of 16 residues. CDR1 and CDR2 (germline): MNHNY, SVGAGI (reference sequence). Treatment here: about 20 received Ad26.COV2.S at low or high dose, single or two shots; 5 received placebo; per-sample allocation not given. Day 63 after the first vaccine or placebo injection was the time point for sampling. Sample: peripheral blood, taken in a trial of Ad26.COV2.S vaccine versus placebo. The chain employs TRBV6-6 and TRBJ1-5; D ambiguous. The TCR was taken from a person between 18 and 65 years old who received the Ad26.COV2.S COVID-19 vaccine or a placebo. The CDR3, as DNA: TGTGCCAGCAGTTACTCGACGGCACAGTGGGGTCAGCCCCAGCATTTT. Protein sequence: CASSYSTAQWGQPQHF.